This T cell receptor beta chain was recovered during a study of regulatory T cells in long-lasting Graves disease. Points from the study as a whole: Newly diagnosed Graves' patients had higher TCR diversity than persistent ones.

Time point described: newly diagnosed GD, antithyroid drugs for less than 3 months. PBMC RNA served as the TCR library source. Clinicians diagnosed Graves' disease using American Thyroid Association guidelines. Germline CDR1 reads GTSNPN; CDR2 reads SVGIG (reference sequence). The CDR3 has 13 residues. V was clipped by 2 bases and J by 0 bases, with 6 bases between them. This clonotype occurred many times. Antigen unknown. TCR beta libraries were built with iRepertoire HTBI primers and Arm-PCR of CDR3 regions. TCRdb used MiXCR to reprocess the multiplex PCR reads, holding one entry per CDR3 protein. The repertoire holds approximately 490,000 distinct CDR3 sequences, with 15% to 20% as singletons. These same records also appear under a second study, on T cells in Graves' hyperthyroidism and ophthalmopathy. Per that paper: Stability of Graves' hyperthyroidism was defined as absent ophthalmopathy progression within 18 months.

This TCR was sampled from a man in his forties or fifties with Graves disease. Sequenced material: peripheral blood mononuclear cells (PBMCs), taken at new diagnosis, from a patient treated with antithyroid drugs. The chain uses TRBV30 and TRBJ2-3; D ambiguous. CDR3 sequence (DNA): TGTGCCTGGAGTCCGGACAGCACAGATACGCAGTATTTT. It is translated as CAWSPDSTDTQYF.